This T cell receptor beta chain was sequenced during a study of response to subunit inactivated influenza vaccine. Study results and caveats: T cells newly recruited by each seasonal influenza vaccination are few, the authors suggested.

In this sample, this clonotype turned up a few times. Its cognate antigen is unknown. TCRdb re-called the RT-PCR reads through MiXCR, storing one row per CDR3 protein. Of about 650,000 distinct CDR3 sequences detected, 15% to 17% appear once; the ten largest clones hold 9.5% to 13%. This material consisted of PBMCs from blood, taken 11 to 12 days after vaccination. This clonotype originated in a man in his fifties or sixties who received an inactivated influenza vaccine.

CDR3 loop: CASSLYAEAASYEQYF. CDR3 in DNA: TGCGCCAGCAGCCTTTACGCGGAGGCGGCCTCCTACGAGCAGTACTTC. The V and J genes are TRBV5-1 and TRBJ2-7, with D possibly being TRBD2 (5 bases). The CDR3 runs to 16 residues. V was cut by 4 bases and J by 0 bases, with 17 bases left in between. Germline V CDR1 and CDR2: SGHRS, YFSETQ.